The text below deals with one T cell receptor (beta chain). Antigen specificity is unknown. The data originate from a study of identical twins. Study conclusions and caveats: Excess sharing between twins was weaker in beta out-of-frame sequences.

The CDR3 loop spans 12 amino acids. The germline V gene encodes CDR1 DFQATT and CDR2 SNEGSKA (reference sequence). Trimming cost V 4 bases and J 6 bases; bases outside gene matches: 3. Template switching added a universal primer site; cDNA carried unique molecular identifiers. TCRdb used MiXCR to reprocess the 5' RACE reads, holding one entry per CDR3 protein. The repertoire includes around 250,000 distinct CDR3 sequences, around 6.5% of them detected once, and more than 12% sits in the top ten. The same sample was also used in a study of T cells expressing NK-cell markers. Turning to that study: Most of the eight sequenced donors tested HCMV-seropositive; one tested seronegative.

The TCR comes from a woman aged 18-29 years in good health. J is TRBJ1-5 and V is TRBV20-1; 7 positions agree with TRBD1. Sequenced sample: CD8+ T cells sorted from blood. The CDR3 nucleotides are TGCAGTGCTATACAGGGGACTCAGCCCCAGCATTTT. As protein: CSAIQGTQPQHF.